This passage covers 21 T cell receptor beta chains from one sample sequenced in a study of cytomegalovirus exposure and HLA in healthy donors (dated by TCRdb to about 2017). Receptor libraries were prepared by the immunoSEQ multiplex PCR assay. TCRdb holds this immuneACCESS table with in-frame rearrangements only. Some clones are missing; in checked studies, unresolved V genes explain under half, and the rest has no known cause. The sample contains about 130,000 clones, around 94% of them found a single time. The leading ten clones occupy under 1.5% of the sample. Specimen: PBMCs. These receptors were obtained from a woman aged 18-30 years in good health and CMV-seronegative.

This chain connects TRBV2 to TRBJ2-1, with TRBD2 matching over 11 bases. CDR3 length: 16 residues. V gave up 3 bases and J gave up 6 bases; unmatched junction bases: 7. Germline assignment: CDR1 SNHLY and CDR2 FYNNEI. CDR3 sequence (DNA): TGTGCCAGCAGTGAGGCACTAGCGGGAGTGTCCAATGAGCAGTTCTTC. This encodes CASSEALAGVSNEQFF.

The chain couples TRBV5-6 to TRBJ2-4; TRBD2 is a possible D gene (5 bases). The V end was cut by 2 bases, the J end by 0 bases, with 12 bases between. CDR1 is SGHDT and CDR2 is YYEEEE in the germline V gene. This CDR3 comprises 16 residues. CDR3 loop: CASSFIGELAKNIQYF. The CDR3 bases are TGTGCCAGCAGCTTCATCGGGGAATTAGCCAAAAACATTCAGTACTTC. Combining the CDR3 with reference TRBV5-6 and TRBJ2-4 gives the whole variable domain DAGVTQSPTHLIKTRGQQVTLRCSPKSGHDTVSWYQQALGQGPQFIFQYYEEEERQRGNFPDRFSGHQFPNYSSELNVNALLLGDSALYLCASSFIGELAKNIQYFGAGTRLSVL.

The chain couples TRBV27 to TRBJ2-1; D gene unclear. With 2 bases removed from V and 9 bases from J, the gap between germline ends came to 14 bases. The CDR3 loop spans 14 amino acids. Germline-derived CDR1 and CDR2 are MNHEY and SMNVEV (reference sequence). CDR3: CASSLGRHASEQFF. CDR3 nucleotide sequence: TGTGCCAGCAGTTTAGGGCGCCACGCAAGTGAGCAGTTCTTC.

The chain is built from TRBV11-1 and TRBJ1-1; no firm D call. V gave up 5 bases and J gave up 1 base, with 5 bases separating them. Looked up from germline, CDR1 is SGHAT and CDR2 is FQDESV (reference sequence). This CDR3 is built from 12 residues. The CDR3 DNA reads as TGTGCCAGCAGCCCCGGGAACACTGAAGCTTTCTTT. Its translation: CASSPGNTEAFF.

The chain has TRBV7-3 and TRBJ2-5, with 11 bases matching TRBD1. CDR1 SGHTA and CDR2 FQGTGA come from the germline V gene. This CDR3 comprises 16 residues. The V and J ends lost 0 bases and 2 bases, in that order; junction bases with no gene match: 2. The CDR3 sequence: CASSLTGTGGQETQYF. The CDR3 nucleotides read TGTGCCAGCAGCTTAACAGGGACAGGGGGGCAAGAGACCCAGTACTTC. Full variable domain (remainder filled in from reference TRBV7-3 and TRBJ2-5): GAGVSQTPSNKVTEKGKYVELRCDPISGHTALYWYRQSLGQGPEFLIYFQGTGAADDSGLPNDRFFAVRPEGSVSTLKIQRTERGDSAVYLCASSLTGTGGQETQYFGPGTRLLVL.

This chain joins TRBV5-1 and TRBJ2-1; TRBD1 matches at 9 bases. Germline lookup yields CDR1 SGHRS and CDR2 YFSETQ. This CDR3 is 16 amino acids long. J lost 3 bases, V lost 4 bases, and 8 bases had no gene match. This CDR3 reads CASSPSTGGFYNEQFF. The CDR3 nucleotides are TGCGCCAGCAGCCCCTCCACAGGGGGCTTCTACAATGAGCAGTTCTTC.

The rearrangement uses TRBV12-5 and TRBJ2-1; D may be TRBD1 (5 bases). CDR1 and CDR2 from the germline V gene are LGHNT and FRNRAP. Deletions cut 6 bases from V and 10 bases from J, with 10 bases between. The CDR3 covers 11 residues. The CDR3 DNA reads TGTGCTAGTGGAGGGGCTGGGGAGCAGTTCTTC. Its protein is CASGGAGEQFF.

The V gene is TRBV30, the J gene TRBJ1-3; no definite D call. CDR1 and CDR2 from the germline V gene are GTSNPN and SVGIG (reference sequence). The CDR3 contains 17 residues. Trimming removed 3 bases from V and 0 bases from J, with 18 bases in between. For the CDR3, the DNA is TGTGCCTGGAGCCCGCACCGCGGAGAACCCTCTGGAAACACCATATATTTT. The encoded protein is CAWSPHRGEPSGNTIYF.

V gene TRBV18 combines with J gene TRBJ2-1; D possibly corresponds to TRBD1 (5 bases). V dropped 2 bases and J dropped 0 bases, with 17 bases sitting between them. CDR1 KGHSH and CDR2 LQKENI come from the germline V gene. This CDR3 comprises 18 residues. For the CDR3, the DNA is TGTGCCAGCTCACCAACTACAGTCAGGGTCGGCTCCTACAATGAGCAGTTCTTC. Translated: CASSPTTVRVGSYNEQFF.

The chain employs TRBV4-1 and TRBJ2-5; possible D gene TRBD2, 5 bases. Germline V gene lookup returns CDR1 MGHRA and CDR2 YSYEKL. V shed 2 bases and J shed 3 bases, with 16 bases lying between them. The CDR3 totals 16 residues. CDR3 amino acids: CASSQQPGLAEETQYF. The CDR3 DNA sequence: TGCGCCAGCAGCCAACAGCCTGGGCTAGCCGAAGAGACCCAGTACTTC.

In DNA form, the CDR3 reads TGTGCCAGCAGTGAACGGTTAGGGAGCGGCACTGAAGCTTTCTTT. Its translation is CASSERLGSGTEAFF. The chain is built from TRBV6-1 and TRBJ1-1, with D uncertain. CDR1 and CDR2 from the germline V gene are MNHNS and SASEGT. V lost 2 bases and J 4 bases, leaving 14 bases between the germline ends. The CDR3 extends over 15 amino acids.

The chain joins TRBV5-1 to TRBJ2-5; tentatively, D is TRBD2 (6 bases). Germline assignment: CDR1 SGHRS and CDR2 YFSETQ. Between the trimmed V and J ends, which lost 4 bases and 0 bases, there was a span of 13 bases. The CDR3 runs 15 residues. CDR3 sequence reads: CASSRKGLNQETQYF. CDR3 nucleotide sequence: TGCGCCAGCAGCAGGAAGGGACTCAACCAAGAGACCCAGTACTTC.

This chain links TRBV6-6 with TRBJ1-5, with D maybe TRBD1 (5 bases). This CDR3 spans 14 amino acids. Per germline, CDR1 MNHNY and CDR2 SVGAGI (reference sequence). V gave up 5 bases and J gave up 5 bases, with 13 bases separating them. CDR3 amino acids: CASSPGGVHQPQHF. The DNA for the CDR3 is TGTGCCAGCAGTCCCGGGGGGGTACATCAGCCCCAGCATTTT.

J is TRBJ1-3 and V is TRBV19; D call uncertain. The CDR3 sequence is 16 residues long. V lost 4 bases, J lost 1 base, and 14 bases lay in between. Germline-derived CDR1 and CDR2 are LNHDA and SQIVND (reference sequence). CDR3 DNA sequence: TGTGCCAGTAGTACGTCCGCGTCGGGTTCTGGAAACACCATATATTTT. It codes for CASSTSASGSGNTIYF.

J is TRBJ1-5 and V is TRBV19, with D possibly TRBD1 on 6 matching bases. The CDR3 consists of 14 residues. Deletions cut 5 bases from V and 10 bases from J, with 18 bases between. In germline, CDR1 is LNHDA, CDR2 SQIVND (reference sequence). Here the CDR3 DNA reads TGTGCCAGTAGTTACCCCCAGGGGAATAGACCCCAGCATTTT. This gives the protein CASSYPQGNRPQHF. The full variable domain, in which reference TRBV19 and TRBJ1-5 provide the parts outside the CDR3, is DGGITQSPKYLFRKEGQNVTLSCEQNLNHDAMYWYRQDPGQGLRLIYYSQIVNDFQKGDIAEGYSVSREKKESFPLTVTSAQKNPTAFYLCASSYPQGNRPQHFGDGTRLSIL.

The chain carries TRBV10-2 and TRBJ1-2; TRBD1 is a possible D gene (6 bases). CDR1 and CDR2 from the germline V gene are WSHSY and SAAADI. Trimming stripped 3 bases from V and 6 bases from J, with 14 bases between. This CDR3 has 14 residues. The CDR3 loop reads CASSDGGARNGYTF. The CDR3 DNA follows: TGCGCCAGCAGTGACGGGGGGGCCAGGAATGGCTACACCTTC.

The chain employs TRBV30 and TRBJ2-5; 8 bases agree with TRBD2. Germline trimming cut 4 bases from V and 5 bases from J; bases unmatched to any gene: 6. CDR1 is GTSNPN and CDR2 is SVGIG in the germline V gene (reference sequence). The CDR3 has 13 residues. As DNA, the CDR3 is TGTGCCTGGAATGGGCGGGGGGTCGAGACCCAGTACTTC. Its translation: CAWNGRGVETQYF.

V gene TRBV2 combines with J gene TRBJ2-5, with TRBD1 matching 9 bases. The germline V gene encodes CDR1 SNHLY and CDR2 FYNNEI. This CDR3 contains 15 residues. V trimming: 5 bases; J trimming: 7 bases; junction bases outside the gene matches: 11. The CDR3 DNA reads as TGTGCCAGCAGTTACCGGGACAGGGATACTGGGACCCAGTACTTC. This gives the protein CASSYRDRDTGTQYF.

The CDR3: CASSLGAGGQPQHF. The CDR3 coding sequence is TGCGCCAGCAGCTTGGGAGCAGGGGGTCAGCCCCAGCATTTT. V usage is TRBV5-1 and J usage is TRBJ1-5; the match to TRBD1 covers 7 bases. Germline trimming cut 0 bases from V and 6 bases from J; bases unmatched to any gene: 3. The CDR3 contains 14 residues. CDR1 is SGHRS and CDR2 is YFSETQ in the germline V gene. The whole variable domain, filled in from reference TRBV5-1 and TRBJ1-5, reads KAGVTQTPRYLIKTRGQQVTLSCSPISGHRSVSWYQQTPGQGLQFLFEYFSETQRNKGNFPGRFSGRQFSNSRSEMNVSTLELGDSALYLCASSLGAGGQPQHFGDGTRLSIL.

V usage is TRBV25-1 and J usage is TRBJ1-4; 7 bases line up with TRBD1. This CDR3 region has 14 residues. With 2 bases clipped from V and 8 bases from J, the junction kept 5 bases outside the gene matches. Germline V lookup: CDR1 MGHDK, CDR2 SYGVNS. The CDR3, as DNA: TGTGCCAGCAGTGAAGAAGGGACAGAGGAAAAACTGTTTTTT. Protein sequence: CASSEEGTEEKLFF.

This clone was picked up one time. The chain joins TRBV29-1 to TRBJ2-3; TRBD1 might be the D (7 bases). The CDR3 has 13 amino acids. Trimming removed 6 bases at V and 0 bases at J, with 10 bases between. Germline-derived CDR1 and CDR2 are SQVTM and ANQGSEA. Written as DNA, the CDR3 is TGCAGCGTACAGGGGACTAGCACAGATACGCAGTATTTT. This encodes CSVQGTSTDTQYF.